These 28 T cell receptor beta chains share one sample of origin, sequenced in a study of T cells after yellow fever vaccination. TCRdb ran MiXCR on the 5' RACE reads and lists one entry per CDR3 protein. The data contain roughly 310,000 distinct CDR3 sequences, 8.5% to 10% of them singletons. Sequencing used PBMCs, obtained on the day of the first yellow fever vaccination. The receptors here all came from a young man who received the YFV17D yellow fever vaccine.

V usage is TRBV6-5 and J usage is TRBJ2-1, with 7 positions matching TRBD2. This CDR3 is built from 15 residues. Germline CDR1 and CDR2: MNHEY and SVGAGI. The V gene end was trimmed by 4 bases and the J gene end by 0 bases; junction bases not matched to a gene: 3. CDR3 residues: CASSFLADSYNEQFF. In DNA, the CDR3 is TGTGCCAGCAGTTTCCTAGCGGACTCCTACAATGAGCAGTTCTTC.

This clonotype was seen at least ten times. The rearrangement joins TRBV29-1 to TRBJ2-3, with 15 bases identical to TRBD2. The V and J ends lost 6 bases and 5 bases, in that order; junction bases with no gene match: 15. There are 18 residues in the CDR3. Germline CDR1 is SQVTM and CDR2 is ANQGSEA. As DNA, the CDR3 is TGCAGCGTGACCACGGGACTAGCGGGGGGACGCGGAAAAGATACGCAGTATTTT. Its translation: CSVTTGLAGGRGKDTQYF.

There are many counts of this clonotype. The chain uses TRBV12-3 or TRBV12-4 and TRBJ2-5, with D tentatively TRBD1 (6 bases). The CDR3 is 13 residues long. Trimming left V 6 bases short and J 3 bases short, with 11 bases between. CDR3 protein: CASRTGFEETQYF. The CDR3 DNA sequence: TGTGCCAGCAGAACAGGGTTCGAAGAGACCCAGTACTTC.

The chain links TRBV12-3 or TRBV12-4 to TRBJ1-2, with a weak D call TRBD1 (5 bases). This CDR3 has 16 residues. The ends were cut back, 5 bases at V and 4 bases at J, with 20 bases in the middle. The CDR3 DNA sequence: TGTGCCAGCAGTGCAACCGGGACGGGGGGACTCTATGGCTACACCTTC. Encoded protein: CASSATGTGGLYGYTF.

The chain is built from TRBV4-2 and TRBJ1-6; tentative D call: TRBD1 (6 bases). The germline CDR1 and CDR2 sequences are LGHNA and YNFKEQ. V was clipped by 1 base and J by 10 bases, with 17 bases between them. CDR3 length: 16 amino acids. CDR3 nucleotide sequence: TGTGCCAGCAGCCAAGTCGGCCAGGGGTTGTACTCACCCCTCCACTTT. Encoded protein: CASSQVGQGLYSPLHF.

This clonotype came up a few times. V and J are TRBV19 and TRBJ1-3; D call uncertain. Deletions cut 5 bases from V and 0 bases from J, with 8 bases between. The CDR3 extends over 14 amino acids. Germline CDR1 reads LNHDA; CDR2 reads SQIVND (reference sequence). The CDR3 reads CASSAPSSGNTIYF. The DNA for the CDR3 is TGTGCCAGTAGTGCACCAAGCTCTGGAAACACCATATATTTT.

This clonotype was found many times. The chain joins TRBV29-1 to TRBJ2-3; TRBD2 might be the D (6 bases). Between the trimmed V and J ends, which lost 3 bases and 8 bases, there was a span of 18 bases. There are 14 residues in the CDR3. The germline CDR1 and CDR2 sequences are SQVTM and ANQGSEA. DNA for the CDR3: TGCAGCGTTGATGGCGGGGCGCTCTCCAGTACGCAGTATTTT. Its protein product is CSVDGGALSSTQYF.

This clonotype showed up many times. This sequence joins TRBV5-1 and TRBJ2-3; TRBD2 matches at 8 bases. Trimming took 1 base from V and 2 from J; bases not matched to a gene: 3. CDR3 size: 15 residues. In germline, CDR1 is SGHRS, CDR2 YFSETQ. CDR3 coding DNA: TGCGCCAGCAGCTTGCGGCGGGGGGACACAGATACGCAGTATTTT. It specifies CASSLRRGDTDTQYF.

There are many counts of this clonotype. The rearrangement joins TRBV4-3 to TRBJ2-3; 9 nucleotides line up with TRBD1. The CDR3 has 18 amino acids. Germline V gene lookup returns CDR1 LGHNA and CDR2 YSLEER. V was pared by 0 bases and J by 3 bases, with 10 bases of the junction left unmatched. The CDR3 DNA sequence: TGCGCCAGCAGCCAAGAAGGGCATTTGGGGACAGGGACAGATACGCAGTATTTT. Its protein product is CASSQEGHLGTGTDTQYF.

The chain employs TRBV11-2 and TRBJ2-7; D is possibly TRBD1 (6 bases). The CDR3 loop spans 13 amino acids. Trimming left V 6 bases short and J 2 bases short, with 11 bases between. Germline V gene lookup returns CDR1 SGHAT and CDR2 FQNNGV. CDR3 bases: TGTGCCAGCAGGAGCCGGGACACCTACGAGCAGTACTTC. This codes for CASRSRDTYEQYF.

The genes are TRBV5-1 and TRBJ1-1, with TRBD1 matching 9 bases. The CDR3 has 15 residues. Looked up from germline, CDR1 is SGHRS and CDR2 is YFSETQ. With V trimmed by 1 base and J by 6 bases, 7 bases remained unmatched. In nucleotides, the CDR3 is TGCGCCAGCAGCTTGACGGGACAGGGACGCGCTGAAGCTTTCTTT. Translated: CASSLTGQGRAEAFF.

This clonotype showed up many times. V is TRBV20-1 and J is TRBJ2-1; TRBD2 is a possible D gene (6 bases). The V gene lost 6 bases and the J gene lost 0 bases, with 18 bases spanning the gap. The CDR3 sequence is 16 residues long. Germline V gene sequence: CDR1 DFQATT, CDR2 SNEGSKA (reference sequence). The CDR3 nucleotides read TGCAGTGCGAACCACCCCTACGGGGGCTCCTACAATGAGCAGTTCTTC. This sequence encodes CSANHPYGGSYNEQFF.

This clonotype was recorded at least ten times. The chain has TRBV6-1 and TRBJ2-7; no reliable D call. The CDR3 is made up of 12 amino acids. Deletions cut 9 bases from V and 0 bases from J, with 9 bases between. The V gene's germline CDR1 is MNHNS and CDR2 SASEGT. The chain's CDR3 is CASRWSSYEQYV. CDR3 bases: TGTGCCAGTCGCTGGAGCTCCTACGAGCAGTACGTC.

The chain joins TRBV24-1 to TRBJ2-5, with 8 bases lining up with TRBD1. CDR3 length equals 14 residues. V shed 4 bases, J shed 3 bases, and the junction held 3 bases outside the gene matches. The germline CDR1 and CDR2 sequences are KGHDR and SFDVKD. CDR3 loop: CATSDPTGEETQYF. The CDR3 region has the DNA TGTGCCACCAGTGACCCGACAGGGGAAGAGACCCAGTACTTC.

The chain employs TRBV5-1 and TRBJ1-2; 7 nucleotides agree with TRBD1. V gave up 0 bases and J gave up 7 bases; unmatched junction bases: 6. Germline V gene data show CDR1 as SGHRS and CDR2 as YFSETQ. The CDR3 runs 14 residues. The CDR3 nucleotides are TGCGCCAGCAGCTTGGCAGATAACAGGGGTGGCTACACCTTC. Protein: CASSLADNRGGYTF.

This clonotype showed up just a few times. The chain has TRBV7-8 and TRBJ1-1; TRBD1 is a possible D gene (5 bases). V lost 5 bases, J lost 1 base, and 14 bases lay in between. The CDR3 covers 15 residues. Germline CDR1 SGHVS, CDR2 FQNEAQ. The CDR3 region is CASSPQGPKNTEAFF. CDR3 nucleotides: TGTGCCAGCAGCCCCCAGGGACCGAAGAACACTGAAGCTTTCTTT.

This clonotype was detected only a few times. The V call is TRBV24-1, the J call TRBJ2-1; no reliable D call. V lost 1 base, J lost 6 bases, and 9 bases lay in between. Germline lookup yields CDR1 KGHDR and CDR2 SFDVKD. This CDR3 comprises 14 residues. CDR3 DNA sequence: TGTGCCACCAGTGATTTTCAGAACTCCAATGAGCAGTTCTTC. Its protein is CATSDFQNSNEQFF.

The V gene is TRBV20-1, the J gene TRBJ1-6, with TRBD1 matching over 10 bases. Germline V lookup: CDR1 DFQATT, CDR2 SNEGSKA (reference sequence). The CDR3 spans 13 residues. Losses at the gene ends were 5 bases for V and 10 bases for J; bases not matched to a gene: 5. In DNA, the CDR3 is TGCAGTGCTGGGGACAGGGGAGGCTCACCCCTCCACTTT. Its translation is CSAGDRGGSPLHF.

The gene calls are TRBV25-1 and TRBJ2-7; 7 bases line up with TRBD1. Trimming at V came to 5 bases and at J to 3 bases, leaving 4 bases not matched to a gene. CDR1 and CDR2 (germline): MGHDK, SYGVNS. CDR3 length equals 13 residues. CDR3 protein: CASSQTGNYEQYF. The CDR3 region has the DNA TGTGCCAGCAGTCAGACAGGGAACTACGAGCAGTACTTC.

This clonotype has ten or more counts. V usage is TRBV7-9 and J usage is TRBJ2-7; no clear D. The CDR3 is made up of 15 amino acids. The germline V gene has CDR1 SEHNR and CDR2 FQNEAQ (reference sequence). Trimming removed 0 bases from V and 7 bases from J, with 16 bases in between. DNA of the CDR3: TGTGCCAGCAGCTTAGCGTCTTGGGTCCGGAGAGAGCAGTACTTC. Its protein is CASSLASWVRREQYF.

In its sample, this clonotype was seen a few times. The conserved phenylalanine or tryptophan is not found at the CDR3 terminus, so this likely reflects a read error. The DNA is omitted, as the CDR3 cannot be located on it reliably, and the CDR3 follows TCRdb's listing. The chain uses TRBV20-1 and TRBJ2-7; TRBD2, as called in the table, went unchecked against the DNA. The CDR3 spans 12 residues, counting both ends. The germline gives CDR1 DFQATT, CDR2 SNEGSKA (reference sequence). CDR3 sequence reads: CSAREVGLVEVT.

The sample holds many counts of this clonotype. The CDR3 DNA reads as TGTGCCAGCAGCTTAGACGGGGGCGATGTCTATGGCTACACCTTC. Translated: CASSLDGGDVYGYTF. The V gene is TRBV7-9, the J gene TRBJ1-2, with D possibly being TRBD1 (6 bases). The CDR3 consists of 15 residues. Germline V gene sequence: CDR1 SEHNR, CDR2 FQNEAQ (reference sequence). The V and J ends lost 1 base and 4 bases respectively, with 13 bases between them.

This chain links TRBV12-3 or TRBV12-4 with TRBJ1-1; D is unclear. The CDR3 covers 18 residues. V lost 1 base and J 3 bases, leaving 21 bases between the germline ends. CDR3 sequence (DNA): TGTGCCAGCAGTTTAGTGCCGGGGAAGGTATTAGTAGACACTGAAGCTTTCTTT. Translated: CASSLVPGKVLVDTEAFF.

The chain combines TRBV11-1 with TRBJ2-5; weak D call: TRBD1 (5 bases). Trimming stripped 7 bases from V and 0 bases from J, with 24 bases between. CDR1 is SGHAT and CDR2 is FQDESV in the germline V gene (reference sequence). The CDR3 runs to 18 residues. The CDR3 region is CASTQTGGHLVYQETQYF. CDR3 nucleotides: TGTGCCAGCACCCAGACGGGTGGACACCTAGTGTACCAAGAGACCCAGTACTTC.

This clonotype has only a few counts. The gene calls are TRBV4-1 and TRBJ2-3, with a weak D call TRBD1 (5 bases). Germline CDR1 is MGHRA and CDR2 is YSYEKL. CDR3 size: 14 residues. Trimming pared 1 base from V and 6 bases from J, leaving 11 bases between. This CDR3 reads CASSQGGGPDTQYF. In DNA, the CDR3 is TGCGCCAGCAGCCAAGGGGGCGGACCGGATACGCAGTATTTT.

This clonotype occurred many times. V usage is TRBV5-1 and J usage is TRBJ1-1, with D perhaps TRBD1 (5 bases). Germline V gene lookup returns CDR1 SGHRS and CDR2 YFSETQ. The CDR3 is 15 residues long. V lost 3 bases and J 5 bases, leaving 17 bases between the germline ends. CDR3 loop: CASSSLNPGKTEAFF. The DNA of the CDR3 is TGCGCCAGCAGCTCCCTTAACCCAGGGAAAACTGAAGCTTTCTTT.

In this sample, this clonotype turned up a few times. The V gene is TRBV20-1, the J gene TRBJ2-7; TRBD2 agrees at 9 bases. Germline CDR1 is DFQATT and CDR2 is SNEGSKA (reference sequence). The J segment lost 4 bases and the V segment lost 3 bases, leaving 4 bases of the junction unmatched. The CDR3 is made up of 13 amino acids. The DNA of the CDR3 is TGCAGTGCTAGGGGGACTAGCTATTACGAGCAGTACGTC. This translates into CSARGTSYYEQYV.

The V and J genes are TRBV2 and TRBJ2-3, with D uncertain. Germline CDR1 SNHLY, CDR2 FYNNEI. This CDR3 has 15 residues. Trimming took 0 bases from V and 0 from J, leaving 7 bases between them. Here the CDR3 reads CASSEAGVSTDTQYF. CDR3 DNA sequence: TGTGCCAGCAGTGAAGCGGGCGTTAGCACAGATACGCAGTATTTT.